The 4 T cell receptor beta chains presented below share a single source sample, sequenced in a study of T cell repertoires in breast cancer. During the second nested PCR, blocking oligonucleotides suppressed genes that were not paired. In TCRdb, the emulsion pairing reads were re-called with MiXCR into one record per CDR3 protein. Here the sample spans roughly 39,000 distinct CDR3 sequences, about 48% being singletons. An expanded emulsion RT-PCR with primers for all TCR V genes paired CD8+ T cell chains. The sequencing sample was made of CD8+ T cells. Receptor source: a pool of human donors with breast cancer or a healthy control (not recorded which).

This rearrangement joins TRBV9 to TRBJ2-7, with D possibly TRBD1 on 6 matching bases. V shed 3 bases and J shed 3 bases, with 10 bases lying between them. The CDR3 has 13 residues. Per germline, CDR1 SGDLS and CDR2 YYNGEE. The CDR3 spells CASSGGPYYEQYF. CDR3 in DNA: TGTGCCAGCAGCGGGGGGCCGTACTACGAGCAGTACTTC.

The V call is TRBV2, the J call TRBJ2-1; D is possibly TRBD2 (5 bases). The germline V and J ends were trimmed by 6 bases and 0 bases, with 12 bases remaining between them. The CDR3 totals 15 residues. In germline, CDR1 is SNHLY, CDR2 FYNNEI. The CDR3 protein is CASSDTGSSYNEQFF. The CDR3, as DNA: TGTGCCAGCAGCGACACGGGGAGCTCCTACAATGAGCAGTTCTTC.

The V gene is TRBV6-6, the J gene TRBJ2-7; D perhaps matches TRBD2 (6 bases). CDR3 length: 14 amino acids. CDR1 is MNHNY and CDR2 is SVGAGI in the germline V gene (reference sequence). V was cut by 2 bases and J by 3 bases, with 11 bases left in between. The CDR3 DNA reads as TGTGCCAGCAGTTACCAGTCGGGGGTCTACGAGCAGTACTTC. It translates to CASSYQSGVYEQYF.

The table lists this clonotype with many counts. The chain links TRBV27 to TRBJ2-6; 9 nucleotides agree with TRBD1. The germline CDR1 and CDR2 sequences are MNHEY and SMNVEV (reference sequence). The CDR3 runs to 18 residues. J gave up 0 bases and V 3 bases, and 6 bases lay outside the gene matches. The CDR3 region has the DNA TGTGCCAGCAGTTTGGGACAGGGCGCCTTCTCTGGGGCCAACGTCCTGACTTTC. It is translated as CASSLGQGAFSGANVLTF.